Relative to its sample, the clone carrying this T cell receptor beta chain is large. Its antigen remains unidentified. This sample was included in a study of circulating CD8 cells and anti-PD-1 response in melanoma. From live CD3+CD8+TCRalphabeta+ cells, four PD-1 and/or TIGIT subsets were sorted. The QIAseq Immune Repertoire TCR panel built the libraries from around 15 ng of total RNA. TCRdb re-derived calls from the reads in MiXCR, one entry per CDR3 protein. The sample lists roughly 450 distinct CDR3 sequences; 9.5% to 12% were seen once. Study conclusions and caveats: Previously treated and treatment-naive patients were pooled together.

Here the sequenced sample was CD8+ T cells from PBMCs, taken at baseline or after one month of anti-PD-1 therapy (not recorded which). The receptor comes from a human donor with melanoma.

DNA of the CDR3: TGTGCCAGTGCTAGCGGAGAAGGAAATGAGCAGTTCTTC. It yields the protein CASASGEGNEQFF. This sequence joins TRBV19 and TRBJ2-1, with 7 positions matching TRBD2. V lost 8 bases, J lost 7 bases, and 8 bases stayed unmatched. CDR1 and CDR2 (germline): LNHDA, SQIVND (reference sequence). This CDR3 spans 13 amino acids.